This T cell receptor (beta chain) was captured by sequencing in a study of T cells in tumors after PD-1 blockade. Study overall: Excluded were patients with checkpoint blockade, immunosuppressants, or radiotherapy or other anti-cancer therapy within 4 weeks. A subset received ongoing vismodegib 150 mg daily alongside anti-PD-1 therapy. Study-level results: Some novel exhausted tumor clones appeared in pre-treatment blood, suggesting peripheral recruitment.

Tumor or blood genomic DNA was sequenced, with inputs of about 550 ng to 6,004 ng. From germline, CDR1 is MNHNS and CDR2 SASEGT. This CDR3 spans 15 amino acids. V dropped 3 bases and J dropped 8; count of bases not matched to a gene: 9. Note on this clone: The antigen is not known.

TCRdb's copy holds only in-frame clones and misses some; the assay was immunoSEQ multiplex PCR. The sample lists approximately 47,000 clones, approximately 79% occurring once. Material: PBMCs, obtained before anti-PD-1 therapy. This sequence originates from a human donor with advanced basal cell or squamous cell carcinoma (not recorded which). The chain combines TRBV6-1 with TRBJ1-4; TRBD1 matches 7 bases. CDR3 sequence reads: CASSDQTGWLEKLFF. CDR3 bases: TGTGCCAGCAGTGATCAGACAGGGTGGCTAGAAAAACTGTTTTTT.